Below are 8 T cell receptor beta chains sequenced from a single sample in a study of CD8 T cells in Susac syndrome. RNA, at about 0.45 to 1 ug, was reverse transcribed with random hexamers. Using its own MiXCR run on the immunoSEQ multiplex PCR reads, TCRdb lists one record per CDR3 protein. The profile shows under 550,000 distinct CDR3 sequences, around 85% of them singletons. Sequencing input: CD8+ T cells from PBMCs. The receptors were sampled from a human donor with multiple sclerosis.

V is TRBV6-5 and J is TRBJ2-7; unclear D gene. Germline V CDR1 and CDR2: MNHEY, SVGAGI. Trimming removed 6 bases from V and 2 bases from J, with 17 bases in between. The length of the CDR3 is 15 residues. CDR3 loop: CASRSTRLSPYEQYF. The CDR3 bases are TGTGCCAGCAGGAGTACAAGGTTGAGCCCCTACGAGCAGTACTTC.

J is TRBJ2-1 and V is TRBV5-4; 7 positions match TRBD1. This CDR3 region has 14 residues. Germline lookup yields CDR1 SGHNT and CDR2 YYREEE (reference sequence). The V gene end was trimmed by 3 bases and the J gene end by 5 bases; junction bases not matched to a gene: 5. The CDR3 is CASSSIGQDNEQFF. CDR3 DNA: TGTGCCAGCAGCTCAATCGGACAGGACAATGAGCAGTTCTTC. The variable domain in full, completed from reference TRBV5-4 and TRBJ2-1, reads ETGVTQSPTHLIKTRGQQVTLRCSSQSGHNTVSWYQQALGQGPQFIFQYYREEENGRGNFPPRFSGLQFPNYSSELNVNALELDDSALYLCASSSIGQDNEQFFGPGTRLTVL.

The chain employs TRBV25-1 and TRBJ2-1; 8 bases are a match to TRBD1. This CDR3 spans 15 amino acids. V trimming: 3 bases; J trimming: 7 bases; junction bases outside the gene matches: 8. CDR1 and CDR2 (germline): MGHDK, SYGVNS. The CDR3 is CASSDWDRTLNEQFF. Here the CDR3 DNA reads TGTGCCAGCAGTGACTGGGACAGGACCTTAAATGAGCAGTTCTTC.

The rearrangement uses TRBV18 and TRBJ2-7, with 14 bases matching TRBD2. J lost 1 base, V lost 3 bases, and 5 bases had no gene match. The CDR3 has 17 residues. CDR1 KGHSH and CDR2 LQKENI come from the germline V gene. CDR3 sequence reads: CASSPKGLAGVSYEQYF. CDR3 coding DNA: TGTGCCAGCTCACCGAAGGGACTAGCGGGAGTATCCTACGAGCAGTACTTC.

The V call is TRBV10-1, the J call TRBJ1-5; the D gene is possibly TRBD1 (5 bases). The CDR3 covers 13 residues. The germline CDR1 and CDR2 sequences are WNHNN and SYGVQD (reference sequence). Trimming shortened V by 3 bases and J by 5 bases, and 8 bases separated the two germline ends. This chain's CDR3 is CASSDGGHQPQHF. The CDR3 region has the DNA TGCGCCAGCAGTGATGGGGGACATCAGCCCCAGCATTTT.

This clonotype was found a few times. The J gene is TRBJ1-1, the V gene TRBV7-9, with a weak D call TRBD1 (6 bases). The CDR3 is 14 amino acids. V was shortened by 3 bases and J by 1 base, with 9 bases between the two germline ends. From germline, CDR1 is SEHNR and CDR2 FQNEAQ (reference sequence). The CDR3 DNA reads TGTGCCAGCAGCTTGACGGACAGGAACACTGAAGCTTTCTTT. Its protein is CASSLTDRNTEAFF.

This chain links TRBV6-1 with TRBJ2-3; TRBD2 matches at 12 bases. Germline V gives CDR1 MNHNS, CDR2 SASEGT. The CDR3 length is 16 residues. V was pared by 6 bases and J by 5 bases, with 9 bases of the junction left unmatched. The CDR3 here is CASRALAGGRGDTQYF. CDR3 nucleotide sequence: TGTGCCAGCAGAGCCCTAGCGGGAGGGAGAGGAGATACGCAGTATTTT.

The chain has TRBV28 and TRBJ2-7, with TRBD2 matching 14 bases. The germline CDR1 and CDR2 sequences are MDHEN and SYDVKM. This CDR3 has 15 amino acids. The J segment lost 7 bases and the V segment lost 4 bases, leaving 6 bases of the junction unmatched. The DNA for the CDR3 is TGTGCCAGCAGTTCGGGACTAGCGGGAGAGTGGGAGCAGTACTTC. Its translation is CASSSGLAGEWEQYF.